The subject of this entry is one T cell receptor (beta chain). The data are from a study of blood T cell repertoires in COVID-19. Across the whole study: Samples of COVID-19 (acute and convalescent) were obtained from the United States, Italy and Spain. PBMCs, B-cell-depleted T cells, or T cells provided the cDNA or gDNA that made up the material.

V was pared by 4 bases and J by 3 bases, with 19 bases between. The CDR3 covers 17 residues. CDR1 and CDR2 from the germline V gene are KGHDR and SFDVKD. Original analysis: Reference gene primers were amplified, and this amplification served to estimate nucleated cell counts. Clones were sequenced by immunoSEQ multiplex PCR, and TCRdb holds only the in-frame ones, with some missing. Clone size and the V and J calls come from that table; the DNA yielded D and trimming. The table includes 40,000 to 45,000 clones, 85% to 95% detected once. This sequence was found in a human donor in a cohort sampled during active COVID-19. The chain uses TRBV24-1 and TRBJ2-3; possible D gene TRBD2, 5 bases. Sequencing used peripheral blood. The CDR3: CATSDRTGTPGTDTQYF. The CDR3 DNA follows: TGTGCCACCAGTGACCGGACTGGAACCCCGGGGACAGATACGCAGTATTTT.